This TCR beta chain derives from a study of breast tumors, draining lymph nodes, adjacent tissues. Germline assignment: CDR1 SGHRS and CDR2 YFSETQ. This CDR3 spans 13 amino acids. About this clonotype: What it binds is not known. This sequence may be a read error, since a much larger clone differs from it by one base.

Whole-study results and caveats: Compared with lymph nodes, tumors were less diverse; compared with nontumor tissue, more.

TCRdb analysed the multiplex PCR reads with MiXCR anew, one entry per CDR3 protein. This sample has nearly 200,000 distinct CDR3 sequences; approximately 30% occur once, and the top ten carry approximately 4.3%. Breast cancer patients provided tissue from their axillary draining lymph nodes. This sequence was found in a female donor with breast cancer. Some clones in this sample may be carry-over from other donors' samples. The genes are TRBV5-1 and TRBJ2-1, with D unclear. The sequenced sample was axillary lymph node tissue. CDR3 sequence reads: CASSPPSYNDQFF. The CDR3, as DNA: TGCGCCAGCAGCCCTCCCAGCTACAATGACCAGTTCTTC.